These T cell receptor beta chains were read from a single sample in a study of T-cell memory formation after mild COVID-19. In TCRdb, the 5' RACE reads were re-called with MiXCR into one record per CDR3 protein. The data contain 300,000 or so distinct CDR3 sequences, less than 20% of them singletons. What was sequenced was PBMCs or a T cell subset sorted from them (not recorded which). These receptors originate from a man younger than 35 who had mild COVID-19 (a few samples of this study predate the infection). Cell type and time point are not known. CDR3s include the opening cysteine and the closing phenylalanine or tryptophan. The D gene is left open where the match is weak. Where a row states a size, it is once, few, many or the class of an expanded clone; other rows omit it.

cdr3_nt cdr3_aa d_call j_call clone_size v_call
TGTGCCACCAGCAGAGATCGAGGGAGCTCCTATAATTCACCCCTCCACTTT CATSRDRGSSYNSPLHF - TRBJ1-6 few TRBV15
TGCGCCAGCAGCCCCCGACTAGCGGGGGGCACAGATACGCAGTATTTT CASSPRLAGGTDTQYF TRBD2 TRBJ2-3 - TRBV5-1
TGCAGCGTGGGTAGACTAGCGGCGGATACGCAGTATTTT CSVGRLAADTQYF TRBD2 TRBJ2-3 many TRBV29-1
TGCAGTGCTAGAGATCCAGCTGGAGATACGCAGTATTTT CSARDPAGDTQYF - TRBJ2-3 - TRBV20-1
TGCGCCAGCAGCCAAGGACAGGTTAGCACAGATACGCAGTATTTT CASSQGQVSTDTQYF - TRBJ2-3 - TRBV4-3
TGTGCCAGCAGCTTAGCCCGGGGCCAGGGGACAGGGAACAATGAGCAGTTCTTC CASSLARGQGTGNNEQFF TRBD1 TRBJ2-1 few TRBV7-8
TGTGCCAGCAGCCATCGGCCGAATCCAGAAGGCTACACCTTC CASSHRPNPEGYTF - TRBJ1-2 many TRBV14
TGCGCCAGCAGCTTGGGGACGTTGGGGGAGACCCAGTACTTC CASSLGTLGETQYF - TRBJ2-5 - TRBV5-1
TGCGCCAGCAGCCCCCTACAGGGGCGTAACTATGGCTACACCTTC CASSPLQGRNYGYTF TRBD1 TRBJ1-2 - TRBV5-1
TGTGCCAGCAGCCCGAGGGGGGGCGACTCACCCCTCCACTTT CASSPRGGDSPLHF - TRBJ1-6 few TRBV7-2
TGTGCCAGCTCACGACGGACTGAGACTAGCACAGATACGCAGTATTTT CASSRRTETSTDTQYF - TRBJ2-3 few TRBV18
TGCGCCAGCAGCCCGGAGACTAGCACGGAGACCCAGTACTTC CASSPETSTETQYF TRBD2 TRBJ2-5 few TRBV4-1
TGTGCCAGCAGTTTAGCCCAGGGGTCGTACACCGGGGAGCTGTTTTTT CASSLAQGSYTGELFF - TRBJ2-2 many TRBV12-3/TRBV12-4
TGCGCCAGCAGCCCCAGGGGGCCGGGCACTGAAGCTTTCTTT CASSPRGPGTEAFF TRBD1 TRBJ1-1 few TRBV5-1
TGTGCCAGCAGCTTAGACCTAAAGGACGGCGAGCAGTTCTTC CASSLDLKDGEQFF - TRBJ2-1 few TRBV7-9
TGTGCCAGCAGTGATGGGGGGACAACTAATGAAAAACTGTTTTTT CASSDGGTTNEKLFF - TRBJ1-4 - TRBV2
TGTGCCACCAGTGAGGCTTCGGGACCTTCCAATCAGCCCCAGCATTTT CATSEASGPSNQPQHF - TRBJ1-5 - TRBV24-1
TGCGCCAGCAGCCAAGCCTGGACGGGCAATGAGCAGTTCTTC CASSQAWTGNEQFF - TRBJ2-1 few TRBV4-3
TGTGCCAGCAGCCCGGGACAGGGTATGACAGATACGCAGTATTTT CASSPGQGMTDTQYF TRBD1 TRBJ2-3 few TRBV7-2
TGTGCCAGCAGTGGGGCGGGGGGCAATGGCTACACCTTC CASSGAGGNGYTF - TRBJ1-2 - TRBV6-5
TGTGCCAGTAGTCTAGGACGGATCGTGGGGGAGCAGTACTTC CASSLGRIVGEQYF - TRBJ2-7 few TRBV19
TGCGCCAGCAGCCTCAGACTAGCGGGGGGGCAAGATACGCAGTATTTT CASSLRLAGGQDTQYF TRBD2 TRBJ2-3 few TRBV4-1
TGTGCCAGCAGCTTAGTAGCGGGGTTTCCAACCGGGGAGCTGTTTTTT CASSLVAGFPTGELFF TRBD2 TRBJ2-2 few TRBV7-3
TGTGCCAGCAGTTTTGGCCAAGAGACCCAGTACTTC CASSFGQETQYF - TRBJ2-5 - TRBV12-3/TRBV12-4
TGTGCCTGGAGTGGCCGATACCTTAGCGGTATGGGGGAGACCCAGTACTTC CAWSGRYLSGMGETQYF - TRBJ2-5 - TRBV30
TGCGCCAGCAGCTTGGGCGGTAGTGAGCAGTTCTTC CASSLGGSEQFF - TRBJ2-1 - TRBV4-3
TGCGCCAGCAGCGCCCGTGGGGAGTATTATCAGCCCCAGCATTTT CASSARGEYYQPQHF - TRBJ1-5 few TRBV5-1
TGTGCCAGCAGCTCCCGGGGCCTCTCCTACGAGCAGTACTTC CASSSRGLSYEQYF - TRBJ2-7 - TRBV11-1
TGCGCCAGCGGGGACAGGGCTAGCGAGCAGTACTTC CASGDRASEQYF TRBD1 TRBJ2-7 - TRBV10-1
TGTGCCAGCCGGACAGGCTTCGATCAGCCCCAGCATTTT CASRTGFDQPQHF TRBD1 TRBJ1-5 few TRBV18
TGTGCCAGCAGCCAATCAATGGCAGATACGCAGTATTTT CASSQSMADTQYF - TRBJ2-3 - TRBV14
TGTGCCAGTAGTATAGCCGGGACAGGGCCCCCCTACGAGCAGTACTTC CASSIAGTGPPYEQYF TRBD1 TRBJ2-7 - TRBV19
TGCAGTGCCCCCACCAGGGCAGATACGCAGTATTTT CSAPTRADTQYF - TRBJ2-3 few TRBV20-1
TGCGCCAGCAGCCAAGATCCCCAGGGAGGGACTGAAGCTTTCTTT CASSQDPQGGTEAFF - TRBJ1-1 - TRBV4-1
TGTGCCAGCAGTGAAGGACAGGGTCCCATGAACACTGAAGCTTTCTTT CASSEGQGPMNTEAFF TRBD1 TRBJ1-1 once TRBV6-1
TGCGCCAGCAGCCAAGTCGGACGGGCCGGCACAGATACGCAGTATTTT CASSQVGRAGTDTQYF - TRBJ2-3 many TRBV4-1
TGTGCCAGCAGCCCAATGCCAGGGAGTGAAAAACTGTTTTTT CASSPMPGSEKLFF - TRBJ1-4 - TRBV5-6
TGCGCCAGCAGCTCAAGGGGCGAGATCTACGAGCAGTACTTC CASSSRGEIYEQYF - TRBJ2-7 few TRBV5-1
TGTGCCAGCAGCTTAGTTGTTAGGAGCTCCTACAATGAGCAGTTCTTC CASSLVVRSSYNEQFF - TRBJ2-1 - TRBV7-9
TGCGCCAGCAGCTGGGGGACAGGAGACTACACCTTC CASSWGTGDYTF TRBD1 TRBJ1-2 many TRBV5-1
TGTGCCAGCAGCTTCCGGGACAGGCTTAATGAAAAACTGTTTTTT CASSFRDRLNEKLFF TRBD1 TRBJ1-4 many TRBV5-6
TGTGCCAGCAGCCCACAGAGTGAAAAACTGTTTTTT CASSPQSEKLFF - TRBJ1-4 few TRBV7-8
TGTGCCAGCAGAGGGGGGGACTCCTCTCACTCCTACAATGAGCAGTTCTTC CASRGGDSSHSYNEQFF - TRBJ2-1 - TRBV27
TGTGCCATCAGGAGGACAGGGGACACCGGGGAGCTGTTTTTT CAIRRTGDTGELFF TRBD1 TRBJ2-2 - TRBV10-3
TGTGCCAGCAGCTTCCATACGGGGGGCAGCCGCTCACGCCCTGGAAACACCATATATTTT CASSFHTGGSRSRPGNTIYF - TRBJ1-3 - TRBV7-2
TGTGCCAGCAGCCATCATACAGGGAGGGACAAAAACATTCAGTACTTC CASSHHTGRDKNIQYF - TRBJ2-4 many TRBV7-2
TGTGCCAGCAGCTTTCGGGGGCCCTCCTACAATGAGCAGTTCTTC CASSFRGPSYNEQFF - TRBJ2-1 few TRBV6-2/TRBV6-3
TGTGCCAGCAGTGAACTCGGGACGAGCACAGATACGCAGTATTTT CASSELGTSTDTQYF - TRBJ2-3 few TRBV25-1
TGTGCCTGGGGGACAGGGGCGGGGTACAATGAGCAGTTCTTC CAWGTGAGYNEQFF TRBD1 TRBJ2-1 few TRBV30
TGCGCCAGCAGTTTTAAGTGGGATACGCAGTATTTT CASSFKWDTQYF - TRBJ2-3 - TRBV5-1
TGTGCCAGCAGCCAAGACGCCCACTCTGGGGCCAACGTCCTGACTTTC CASSQDAHSGANVLTF - TRBJ2-6 few TRBV3-1